The rows below give T cell receptor beta chains drawn from one sample of a study of OX40 agonist ivuxolimab in advanced cancers. Sequenced by immunoSEQ multiplex PCR; TCRdb stores in-frame clones only, minus some. The sample carries 58,000 or so clones, 75% to 90% recorded once. The starting material was CD4+ or CD8+ T cells sorted from blood, obtained in a trial of the OX40 agonist ivuxolimab. Receptors originate from an adult with an advanced solid tumor such as melanoma, head and neck, liver or kidney cancer. Both conserved end residues are part of each CDR3. Each record gives: V gene, J gene, D gene, CDR3 DNA, CDR3 protein. The D gene is left open where the match is weak.

>TRBV4-1|TRBJ2-7|NA
TGCGCCAGCAGCCAAGTTCTGTTCTCCTACGAGCAGTACTTC
CASSQVLFSYEQYF
>TRBV5-8|TRBJ1-1|NA
TGTGCCAGCCCAAACCGGTGGGCAAACACTGAAGCTTTCTTT
CASPNRWANTEAFF
>TRBV7-9|TRBJ1-5|NA
TGTGCCAGCAGCTCAGGTCCAGATAGCAATCAGCCCCAGCATTTT
CASSSGPDSNQPQHF
>TRBV7-3|TRBJ1-2|NA
TGTGCCAGCAGCCAAAACCCTAACTATGGCTACACCTTC
CASSQNPNYGYTF
>TRBV6-6|TRBJ2-2|NA
TGTGCCAGCAGCACGCTTAACGCCGGGGAGCTGTTTTTT
CASSTLNAGELFF
>TRBV19|TRBJ1-5|TRBD1
TGTGCCAGTAGTATAGGGGACAGGGGGTATGGGCAGCCCCAGCATTTT
CASSIGDRGYGQPQHF
>TRBV6-5|TRBJ1-1|NA
TGTGCCACCCAGTCATCGGGGTTCACTGAAGCTTTCTTT
CATQSSGFTEAFF
>TRBV7-9|TRBJ2-2|NA
TGTGCCAGCAGCCGAGGTACCGGGGAGCTGTTTTTT
CASSRGTGELFF
>TRBV6-5|TRBJ1-2|NA
TGTGCCAGCAGTAGACCGGGACACCGTAACTATGGCTACACCTTC
CASSRPGHRNYGYTF
>TRBV10-2|TRBJ2-7|TRBD2
TGCGCCAGCAGTCCTAGCGGGGGCTCCTACGAGCAGTACTTC
CASSPSGGSYEQYF
>TRBV18|TRBJ2-6|NA
TGTGCCAGCTCACCACCGGGCTCTGGGGCCAACGTCCTGACTTTC
CASSPPGSGANVLTF
>TRBV5-4|TRBJ2-2|NA
TGTGCCAGCAGCTTAGGGGGCACCGGGGAGCTGTTTTTT
CASSLGGTGELFF
>TRBV6-4|TRBJ2-1|NA
TGTGCCAGCAGTGACTCCGCAGGGACTCACAATGAGCAGTTCTTC
CASSDSAGTHNEQFF
>TRBV11-2|TRBJ2-7|TRBD1
TGTGCCAGCAGCACAGGGGGAAGCTCCTACGAGCAGTACTTC
CASSTGGSSYEQYF
>TRBV6-1|TRBJ2-7|TRBD2
TGTGCCAGCAGTGCGCCGGGACTAGCGAGGGGGAACGAGCAGTACTTC
CASSAPGLARGNEQYF
>TRBV7-9|TRBJ2-7|NA
TGTGCCAGCAGCACAGACAGCTCCTACGAGCAGTACTTC
CASSTDSSYEQYF